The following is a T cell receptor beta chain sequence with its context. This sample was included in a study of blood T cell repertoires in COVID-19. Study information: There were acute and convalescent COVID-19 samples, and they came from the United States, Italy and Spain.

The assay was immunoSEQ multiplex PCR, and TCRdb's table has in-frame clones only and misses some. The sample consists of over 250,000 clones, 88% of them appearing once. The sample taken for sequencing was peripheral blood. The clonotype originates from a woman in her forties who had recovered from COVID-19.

The CDR3: CASSQAAGTGGAGETQYF. The CDR3 DNA is TGCGCCAGCAGCCAAGCTGCGGGAACAGGCGGGGCGGGAGAGACCCAGTACTTC. This rearrangement joins TRBV4-3 to TRBJ2-5, with D possibly being TRBD2 (6 bases). V was clipped by 1 base and J by 4 bases, with 22 bases between them. The CDR3 is made up of 18 amino acids. CDR1 is LGHNA and CDR2 is YSLEER in the germline V gene.